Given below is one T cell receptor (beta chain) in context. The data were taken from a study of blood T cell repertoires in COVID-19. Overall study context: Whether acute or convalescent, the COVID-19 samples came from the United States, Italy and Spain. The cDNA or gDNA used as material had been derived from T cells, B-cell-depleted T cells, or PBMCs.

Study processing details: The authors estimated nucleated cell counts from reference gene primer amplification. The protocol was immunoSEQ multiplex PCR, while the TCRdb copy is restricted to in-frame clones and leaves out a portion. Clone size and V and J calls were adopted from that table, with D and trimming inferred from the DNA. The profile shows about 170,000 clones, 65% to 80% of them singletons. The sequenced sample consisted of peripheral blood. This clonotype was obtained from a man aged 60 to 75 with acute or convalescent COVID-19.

The CDR3 loop reads CASSEGTGAPYGYTF. In DNA, the CDR3 is TGTGCCAGCAGTGAAGGGACAGGGGCGCCCTATGGCTACACCTTC. The rearrangement links TRBV6-1 to TRBJ1-2, with 9 bases matching TRBD1. The CDR3 consists of 15 residues. The germline gives CDR1 MNHNS, CDR2 SASEGT. V shed 1 base, J shed 4 bases, and the junction held 4 bases outside the gene matches.